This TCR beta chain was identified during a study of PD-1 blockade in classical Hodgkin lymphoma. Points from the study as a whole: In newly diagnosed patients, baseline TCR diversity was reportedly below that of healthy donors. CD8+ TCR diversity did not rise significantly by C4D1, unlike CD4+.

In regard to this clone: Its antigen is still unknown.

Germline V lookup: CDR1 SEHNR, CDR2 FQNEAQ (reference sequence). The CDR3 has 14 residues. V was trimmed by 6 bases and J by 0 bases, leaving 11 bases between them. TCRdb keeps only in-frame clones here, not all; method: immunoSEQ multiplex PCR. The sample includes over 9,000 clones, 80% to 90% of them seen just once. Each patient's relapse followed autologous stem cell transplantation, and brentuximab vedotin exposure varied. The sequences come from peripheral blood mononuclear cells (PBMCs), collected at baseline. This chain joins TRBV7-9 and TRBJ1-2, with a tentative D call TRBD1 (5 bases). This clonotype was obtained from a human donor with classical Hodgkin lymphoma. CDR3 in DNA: TGTGCCAGCAGTTTGACAGAGGCTAACTATGGCTACACCTTC. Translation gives CASSLTEANYGYTF.